This T cell receptor beta chain was recovered during a study of shared clonotypes between healthy human individuals. Points from the study as a whole: Estimated clonotype richness was generally higher in naive than memory subsets. Clonotypes shared by all four sorted-subset donors had higher generation probabilities than non-shared clonotypes.

The CDR3 is 13 amino acids. Germline loops: CDR1 MNHNS, CDR2 SASEGT. V was pared by 8 bases and J by 3 bases, with 5 bases of the junction left unmatched. The repertoire was sequenced with immunoSEQ multiplex PCR; TCRdb's copy has only in-frame clones and lacks some. The sample records about 2.4 million clones, roughly 93% being singletons. This clone was counted only a few times. The antigen is undetermined. Sequencing used naive CD4+ T cells from PBMCs. Subset described: CD45RA+ positively selected. The chain links TRBV6-1 to TRBJ1-2; TRBD1 aligns across 8 bases. The source of this sequence is a man in his late teens or twenties in good health. Some clones in this sample may be carry-over from other donors' samples. The CDR3 is CASGDRGDYGYTF. CDR3 coding DNA: TGTGCCAGCGGAGACAGGGGTGACTATGGCTACACCTTC.